The entry below gives a single T cell receptor (beta chain) sequence along with its context. This clonotype is identified as medium-sized (0.01 to 0.1%). What this receptor recognizes is not known. Base-call qualities are not available, and no considerably larger clone is one nucleotide away. Libraries from unsorted PBMCs were made from 2 million PBMCs kept in RNAlater at -80 degrees C until RNA extraction. Peripheral blood was subjected to Ficoll-Hypaque density gradient centrifugation to isolate PBMCs, which were then cryopreserved in liquid nitrogen. To synthesize cDNA, template-switch 5'RACE was performed with a primer carrying a 10-nucleotide random unique molecular identifier so that each TCR transcript was tagged. Every sequencing run covered 15-18 subjects and yielded more than 180 million TCR-beta sequences. The RNeasy kit was used to extract total RNA. The KAPA Real-time Library Amplification kit was used to amplify TCR-beta VDJ regions with primers for the TCR constant region and the 5'RACE anchor. A first PCR added sample indexes and Illumina adaptors, after which a second PCR increased the library yield. After Ampure bead purification, the roughly 650 bp TCR product was size-selected on a 2% E-gel SizeSelection system. Before pooling, libraries had their quality checked on a Bioanalyzer, their concentration measured with Qubit, and their quantity determined with the Kapa Library Quantification kit. Paired-end 2 x 150 bp sequencing of the libraries was performed on an Illumina HiSeq 2500. To increase sequence diversity, roughly 24-32% phiX was spiked into each library pool. In the source study's methods: The UMI-based MiGEC pipeline processed quality-filtered reads and removed over 75% of raw TCR sequences during error correction. IMGT germline references were used for alignment of VDJ genes, and clonotypes were defined by a unique CDR3 amino acid sequence together with V-J genes. Clonal expansion, Shannon diversity and CDR3 relatedness (CalcPairwiseDistances, ClusterSamples) were evaluated with VDJtools, and phylogenetic trees were built with CLCbio workbench. A clone was classed as expanded if it had 8 or more unique UMIs, a cutoff based on coefficient-of-variation modelling across technical triplicates. Clones were called with MiXCR by TCRdb after fastp trimmed the public reads at Q25, and only in-frame beta chains were retained. Each entry merges the rows of one CDR3 protein and shows their most common DNA and genes. TCRdb, rather than the study authors, made the V and J calls. For this sample the table gives approximately 19,000 distinct CDR3 sequences, of which roughly 15% were detected only once. Jointly, the top ten make up roughly 15% of the sample.

The CDR3 goes from the cysteine to the phenylalanine over 15 residues. Only the CDR3 part of the read is kept: 45 bases, read in frame from the first base. From V the trimming removes 3 bases and from J it removes 5 bases, while the gene matches leave 6 bases of the junction unaccounted for. The germline V gene gives CDR1 as KGHDR and CDR2 as SFDVKD. The data originate from a study of neurological immune-mediated disorders (dated by TCRdb to the late 2010s). Background for the entire study: Peripheral blood TCR-beta repertoires from HTLV-I-associated myelopathy (HAM/TSP) patients, multiple sclerosis patients and healthy controls were compared by UMI-based sequencing. The roughly 110 TCR-beta libraries included longitudinal samples, technical triplicates and paired sorted CD4+ and CD8+ T-cell subsets alongside PBMC samples. The cohort included around 70 subjects: about 15 with HAM/TSP, approximately 35 with multiple sclerosis, and roughly 20 healthy controls.

Broad study findings and their caveats: The highest TCR clonal expansion was observed in HAM/TSP patients, whereas the lowest was observed in MS patients, even when compared with healthy controls. Across subjects, expanded clones never shared an identical CDR3 amino acid sequence, which suggests that the TCR-beta repertoires in every group were private.

Specimen: PBMCs. The rearrangement combines TRBV24-1 with TRBJ2-3; 8 bases in the middle match TRBD2. This receptor was taken from a female donor with HTLV-1-associated myelopathy (HAM/TSP). The DNA sequence follows: TGTGCCACCAGTGATCCAGCGGGAGTAGGAGATACGCAGTATTTT. Its translation reads: CATSDPAGVGDTQYF.